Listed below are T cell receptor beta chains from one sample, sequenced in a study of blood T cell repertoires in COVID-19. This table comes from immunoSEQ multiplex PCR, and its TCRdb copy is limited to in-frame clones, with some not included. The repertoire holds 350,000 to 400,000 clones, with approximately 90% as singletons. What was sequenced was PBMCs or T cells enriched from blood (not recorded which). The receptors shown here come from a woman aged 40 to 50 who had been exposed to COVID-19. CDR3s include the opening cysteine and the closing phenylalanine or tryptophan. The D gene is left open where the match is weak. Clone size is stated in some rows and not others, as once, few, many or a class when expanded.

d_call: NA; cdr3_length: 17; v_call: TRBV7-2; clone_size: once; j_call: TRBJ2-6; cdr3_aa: CASSLAGGASGANVLTF; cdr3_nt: TGTGCCAGCAGCTTAGCGGGCGGGGCGTCCGGGGCCAACGTCCTGACTTTC
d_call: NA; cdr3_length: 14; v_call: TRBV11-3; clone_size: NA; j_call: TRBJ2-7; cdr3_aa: CASSSREKTYEQYF; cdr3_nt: TGTGCCAGCAGCTCCCGGGAAAAGACCTACGAGCAGTACTTC
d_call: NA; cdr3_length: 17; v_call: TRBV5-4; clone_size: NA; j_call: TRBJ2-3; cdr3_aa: CASSLGGVSVGWDTQYF; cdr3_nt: TGTGCCAGCAGCTTAGGCGGGGTTAGCGTAGGGTGGGATACGCAGTATTTT
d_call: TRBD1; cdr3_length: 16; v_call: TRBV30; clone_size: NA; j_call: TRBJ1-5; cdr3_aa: CAWSPETGFSNQPQHF; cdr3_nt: TGTGCCTGGAGTCCCGAGACAGGGTTTAGCAATCAGCCCCAGCATTTT
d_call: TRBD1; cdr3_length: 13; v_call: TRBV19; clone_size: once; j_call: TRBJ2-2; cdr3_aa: CASSRTGAGELFF; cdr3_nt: TGTGCCAGTAGTAGGACAGGGGCCGGGGAGCTGTTTTTT
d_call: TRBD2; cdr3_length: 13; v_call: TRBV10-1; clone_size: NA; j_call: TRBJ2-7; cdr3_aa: CASQLAGGYEQYF; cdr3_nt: TGCGCCAGCCAACTAGCGGGAGGCTACGAGCAGTACTTC
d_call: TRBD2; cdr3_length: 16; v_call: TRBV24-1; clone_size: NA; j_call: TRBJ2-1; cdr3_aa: CATSESGTTIHNEQFF; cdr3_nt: TGTGCCACCAGTGAATCCGGGACTACCATTCACAATGAGCAGTTCTTC
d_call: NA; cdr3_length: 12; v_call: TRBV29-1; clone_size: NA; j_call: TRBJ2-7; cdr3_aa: CSVSGGIYEQYF; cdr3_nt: TGCAGCGTTTCCGGCGGGATCTACGAGCAGTACTTC
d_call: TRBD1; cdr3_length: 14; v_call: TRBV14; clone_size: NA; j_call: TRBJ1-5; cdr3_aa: CASSGTGANQPQHF; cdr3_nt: TGTGCCAGCAGCGGGACAGGGGCAAATCAGCCCCAGCATTTT
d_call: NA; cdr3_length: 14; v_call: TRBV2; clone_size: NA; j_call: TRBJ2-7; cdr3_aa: CASRVQVSSYEQYF; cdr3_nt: TGTGCCAGCAGGGTTCAGGTTAGCTCCTACGAGCAGTACTTC
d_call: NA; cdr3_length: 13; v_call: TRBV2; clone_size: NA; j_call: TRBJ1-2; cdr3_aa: CASSAARDYGYTF; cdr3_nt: TGTGCCAGCAGTGCGGCCAGGGACTATGGCTACACCTTC
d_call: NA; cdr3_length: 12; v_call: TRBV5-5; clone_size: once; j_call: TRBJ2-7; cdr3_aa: CASSSDSWKQYF; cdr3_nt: TGTGCCAGCAGCTCCGACAGTTGGAAGCAGTACTTC
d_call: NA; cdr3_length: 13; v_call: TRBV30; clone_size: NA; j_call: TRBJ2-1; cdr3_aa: CAWSERRYNEQFF; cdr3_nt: TGTGCCTGGAGTGAGCGGAGATACAATGAGCAGTTCTTC
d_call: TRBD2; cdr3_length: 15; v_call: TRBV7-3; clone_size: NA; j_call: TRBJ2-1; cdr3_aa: CASSLKPKRGSEQFF; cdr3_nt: TGTGCCAGCAGCTTAAAACCGAAGCGGGGTAGTGAGCAGTTCTTC
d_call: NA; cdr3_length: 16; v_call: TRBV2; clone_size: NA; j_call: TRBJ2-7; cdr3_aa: CASRQRLTGLSYEQYF; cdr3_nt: TGTGCCAGCAGGCAGAGACTGACAGGCCTCTCCTACGAGCAGTACTTC
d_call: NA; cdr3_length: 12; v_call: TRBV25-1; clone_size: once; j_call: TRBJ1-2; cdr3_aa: CASSDGVYGYTF; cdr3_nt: TGTGCCAGCAGTGACGGGGTCTATGGCTACACCTTC
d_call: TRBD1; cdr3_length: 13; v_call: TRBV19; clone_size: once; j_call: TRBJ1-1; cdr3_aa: CATSTGTRTEAFF; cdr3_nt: TGTGCCACCTCGACAGGGACGCGCACTGAAGCTTTCTTT
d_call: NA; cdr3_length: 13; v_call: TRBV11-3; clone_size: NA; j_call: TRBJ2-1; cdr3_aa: CASSFTRGNEQFF; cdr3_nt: TGTGCCAGCAGCTTCACAAGGGGGAATGAGCAGTTCTTC
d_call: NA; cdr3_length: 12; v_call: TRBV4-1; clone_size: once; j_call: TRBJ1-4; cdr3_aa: CASSQQHEKLFF; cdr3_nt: TGCGCCAGCAGCCAACAACACGAAAAACTGTTTTTT
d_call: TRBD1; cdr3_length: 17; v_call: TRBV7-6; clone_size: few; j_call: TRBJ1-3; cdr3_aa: CASSFRPGTGRANTIYF; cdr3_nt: TGTGCCAGCAGCTTCCGACCCGGGACAGGGAGGGCAAACACCATATATTTT